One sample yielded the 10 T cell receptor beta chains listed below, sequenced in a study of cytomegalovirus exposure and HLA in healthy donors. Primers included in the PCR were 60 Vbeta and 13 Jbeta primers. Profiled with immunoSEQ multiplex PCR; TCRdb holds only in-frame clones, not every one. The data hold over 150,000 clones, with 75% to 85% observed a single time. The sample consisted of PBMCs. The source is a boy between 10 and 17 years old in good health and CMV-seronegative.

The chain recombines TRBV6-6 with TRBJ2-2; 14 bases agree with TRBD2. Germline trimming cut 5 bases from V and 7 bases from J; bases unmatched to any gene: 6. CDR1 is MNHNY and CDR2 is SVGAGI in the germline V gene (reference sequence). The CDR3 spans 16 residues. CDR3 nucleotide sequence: TGTGCCAGCAGTCGGACTAGCGGGGGGTCGAGCGGGGAGCTGTTTTTT. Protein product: CASSRTSGGSSGELFF.

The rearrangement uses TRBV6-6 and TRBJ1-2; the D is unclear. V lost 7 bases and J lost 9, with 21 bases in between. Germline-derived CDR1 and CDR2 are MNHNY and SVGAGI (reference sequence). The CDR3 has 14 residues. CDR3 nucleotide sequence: TGTGCCAGCACCGTAAGTTGGGCAGCCCTGTGCTACACCTTC. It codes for CASTVSWAALCYTF.

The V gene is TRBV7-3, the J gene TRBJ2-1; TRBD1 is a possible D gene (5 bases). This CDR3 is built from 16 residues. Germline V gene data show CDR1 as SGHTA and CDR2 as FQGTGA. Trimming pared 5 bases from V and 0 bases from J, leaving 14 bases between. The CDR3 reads CASSLQPDSSYNEQFF. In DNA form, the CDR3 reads TGTGCCAGCAGCCTTCAGCCCGACAGCTCCTACAATGAGCAGTTCTTC.

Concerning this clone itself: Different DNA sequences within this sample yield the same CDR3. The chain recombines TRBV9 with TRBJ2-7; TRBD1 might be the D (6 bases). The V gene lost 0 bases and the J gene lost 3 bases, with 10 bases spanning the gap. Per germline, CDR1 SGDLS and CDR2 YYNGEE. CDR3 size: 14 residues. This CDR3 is CASSVEDRNYEQYF. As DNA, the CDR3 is TGTGCCAGCAGCGTAGAGGACAGAAACTACGAGCAGTACTTC.

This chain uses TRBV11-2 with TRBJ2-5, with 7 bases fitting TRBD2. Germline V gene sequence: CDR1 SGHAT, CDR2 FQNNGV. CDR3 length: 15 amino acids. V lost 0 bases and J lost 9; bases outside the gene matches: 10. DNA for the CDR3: TGTGCCAGCAGCTTAGATAGGGCGGGGGAGCTTCCCCAGTACTTC. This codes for CASSLDRAGELPQYF.

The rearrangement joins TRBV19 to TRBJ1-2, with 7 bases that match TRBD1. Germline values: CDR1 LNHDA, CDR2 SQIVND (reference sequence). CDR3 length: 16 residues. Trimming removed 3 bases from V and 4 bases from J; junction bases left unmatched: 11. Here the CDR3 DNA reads TGTGCCAGTAGTATTCGAGAGGGGGCGCTTGGCTATGGCTACACCTTC. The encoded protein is CASSIREGALGYGYTF.

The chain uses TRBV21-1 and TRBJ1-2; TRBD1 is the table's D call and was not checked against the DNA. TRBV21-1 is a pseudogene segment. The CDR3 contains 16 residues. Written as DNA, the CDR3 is TGTGCCAGCAGCAACGCAGGGAACGCCGGAAGCTATGGCTACACCTTC. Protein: CASSNAGNAGSYGYTF.

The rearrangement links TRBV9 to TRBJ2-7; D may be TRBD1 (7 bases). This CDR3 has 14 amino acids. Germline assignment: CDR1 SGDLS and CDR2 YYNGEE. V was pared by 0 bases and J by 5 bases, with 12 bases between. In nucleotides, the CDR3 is TGTGCCAGCAGCGTAGCGGCAGGGGGGCACGAGCAGTACTTC. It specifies CASSVAAGGHEQYF.

The DNA for the CDR3 is TGCGCCAGCCAGGGCAGTGGGACTGAAGCTTTCTTT. Translated, it gives CASQGSGTEAFF. The chain links TRBV5-1 to TRBJ1-1; possibly TRBD1 for D (5 bases). Germline loops: CDR1 SGHRS, CDR2 YFSETQ. The CDR3 runs 12 residues. The ends were cut back, 7 bases at V and 5 bases at J, with 12 bases in the middle.

The chain's CDR3 is CSVERDRGPFVGELFF. CDR3 DNA sequence: TGCAGCGTTGAACGTGACAGGGGACCGTTTGTCGGGGAGCTGTTTTTT. The gene calls are TRBV29-1 and TRBJ2-2; 8 positions agree with TRBD1. The CDR3 extends over 16 amino acids. Trimming at V came to 2 bases and at J to 7 bases, leaving 12 bases not matched to a gene. Germline values: CDR1 SQVTM, CDR2 ANQGSEA.